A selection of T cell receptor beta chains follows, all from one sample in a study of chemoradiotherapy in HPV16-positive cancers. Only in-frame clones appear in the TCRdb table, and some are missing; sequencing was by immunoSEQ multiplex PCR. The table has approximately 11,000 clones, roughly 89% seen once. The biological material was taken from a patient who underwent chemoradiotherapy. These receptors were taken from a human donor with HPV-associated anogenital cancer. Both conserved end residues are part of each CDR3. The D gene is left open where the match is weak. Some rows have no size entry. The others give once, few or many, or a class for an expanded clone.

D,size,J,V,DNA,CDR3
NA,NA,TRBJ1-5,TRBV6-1,TGTGCCAGCAGTGAAGACGGAAGGGTGGCGAGCAATCAGCCCCAGCATTTT,CASSEDGRVASNQPQHF
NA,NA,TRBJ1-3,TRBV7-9,TGTGCCAGCGGTCACTCTGGCAGAACCTCTGGAAACACCATATATTTT,CASGHSGRTSGNTIYF
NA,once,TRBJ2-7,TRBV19,TGTGCCAGTAGTGAATCCTACAGGTCCTACGAGCAGTACTTC,CASSESYRSYEQYF
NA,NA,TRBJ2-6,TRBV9,TGTGCCAGCATAGGCGGAATCTCTGGGGCCAACGTCCTGACTTTC,CASIGGISGANVLTF
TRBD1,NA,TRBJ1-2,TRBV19,TGTGCCAGTAGAACCGGGACAGGGGTTGGTGGCTACACCTTC,CASRTGTGVGGYTF
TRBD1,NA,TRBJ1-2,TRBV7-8,TGTGCCAGCAGCCCCTTCTTAACAGGGGAGTTCTATGGCTACACCTTC,CASSPFLTGEFYGYTF
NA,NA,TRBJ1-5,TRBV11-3,TGTGCCAGCAGCTTGGACTTAAATCAGCCCCAGCATTTT,CASSLDLNQPQHF
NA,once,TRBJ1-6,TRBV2,TGTGCCAGCAGTGAGCCCTCCTATAATTCACCCCTCCACTTT,CASSEPSYNSPLHF
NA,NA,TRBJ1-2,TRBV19,TGTGCCAGTAGTACACAGGGCGGGTCTGGCTACACCTTC,CASSTQGGSGYTF
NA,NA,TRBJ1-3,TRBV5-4,TGTGCCAGCAGTCGGGTGGGAGACACCCGCTCTGGAAACACCATATATTTT,CASSRVGDTRSGNTIYF
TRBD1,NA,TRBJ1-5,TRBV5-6,TGTGCCAGCAGCTCCCTGGGACAGAATAGCAATCAGCCCCAGCATTTT,CASSSLGQNSNQPQHF
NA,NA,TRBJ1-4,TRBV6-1,TGTGCCAGCAGACCGGGACTCCTTGAAAAACTGTTTTTT,CASRPGLLEKLFF
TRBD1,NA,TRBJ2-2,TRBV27,TGTGCCAGCAGTCGTACTTCAGGGGGCGACGGGGAGCTGTTTTTT,CASSRTSGGDGELFF
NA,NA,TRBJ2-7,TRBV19,TGTGCCAGTAGGTCGAGCTCCTACGAGCAGTACTTC,CASRSSSYEQYF
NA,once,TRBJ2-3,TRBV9,TGTGCCAGCAGCGAAGACGGGGGCCTTAGCACAGATACGCAGTATTTT,CASSEDGGLSTDTQYF
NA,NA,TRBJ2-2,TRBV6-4,TGTGCCAGCAGTGTAGGGCCCTTTAGGGGAGCGAACACCGGGGAGCTGTTTTTT,CASSVGPFRGANTGELFF
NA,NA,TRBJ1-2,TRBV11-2,TGTGCCAGCAGCTTAGGGGGAGGGATCGGCTACACCTTC,CASSLGGGIGYTF
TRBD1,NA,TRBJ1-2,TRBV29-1,TGCAGCGTCGACAGGGGGTATGGCTACACCTTC,CSVDRGYGYTF
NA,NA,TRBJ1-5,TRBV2,TGTGCCAGCAGTGATTGGGGGAATCAGCCCCAGCATTTT,CASSDWGNQPQHF
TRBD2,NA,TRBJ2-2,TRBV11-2,TGTGCCAGCAGCTCACTTAGCGGGGGAGGCACGAACACCGGGGAGCTGTTTTTT,CASSSLSGGGTNTGELFF
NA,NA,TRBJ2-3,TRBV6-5,TGTGCCAGCCGGAGGGTTAAAATCACAGATACGCAGTATTTT,CASRRVKITDTQYF
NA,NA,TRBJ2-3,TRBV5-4,TGTGCCAGCAGCTTGTCTAACGCAGATACGCAGTATTTT,CASSLSNADTQYF
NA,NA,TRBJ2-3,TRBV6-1,TGTGCCAGCAGTGAAGATGGTGGGAGCACAGATACGCAGTATTTT,CASSEDGGSTDTQYF
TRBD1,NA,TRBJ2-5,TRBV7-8,TGTGCCAGCAGCTCAGGGGGCTCGGAGACCCAGTACTTC,CASSSGGSETQYF
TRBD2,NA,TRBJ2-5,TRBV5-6,TGTGCCAGCAGCCTCACGGGACTAGCGGCCCTAGGGGGAGAGACCCAGTACTTC,CASSLTGLAALGGETQYF
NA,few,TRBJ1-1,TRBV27,TGTGCCAGCAGTTTATCGTATCCCGGGCTGGGCACTGAAGCTTTCTTT,CASSLSYPGLGTEAFF
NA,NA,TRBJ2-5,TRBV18,TGTGCCAGCTCACCTCGCCACCTTATGACCCAGTACTTC,CASSPRHLMTQYF
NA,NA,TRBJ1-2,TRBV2,TGTGCCAGCAGAGAGTTCACAGAAAACTATGGCTACACCTTC,CASREFTENYGYTF
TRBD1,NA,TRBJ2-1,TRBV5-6,TGTGCCAGCAGCCCACCGGGACAGGGCACCCATGAGCAGTTCTTC,CASSPPGQGTHEQFF
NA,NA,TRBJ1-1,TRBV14,TGTGCCAGCAGCCAAGATCTCATGGGCACTGAAGCTTTCTTT,CASSQDLMGTEAFF
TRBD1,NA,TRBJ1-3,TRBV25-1,TGTGCCAGCAGTGAAGACAGGGCTGGAAACACCATATATTTT,CASSEDRAGNTIYF
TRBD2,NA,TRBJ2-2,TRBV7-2,TGTGCCAGCAGCCCAGAGGGGACTAGCGGCGGGGAGCTGTTTTTT,CASSPEGTSGGELFF
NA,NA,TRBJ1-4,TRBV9,TGTGCCAGCAGCGTATCAAGGGATGCAACTAATGAAAAACTGTTTTTT,CASSVSRDATNEKLFF
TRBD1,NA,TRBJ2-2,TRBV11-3,TGTGCCAGCAGCAGCCGGGACAGGGGGCGCCCCGGGGAGCTGTTTTTT,CASSSRDRGRPGELFF
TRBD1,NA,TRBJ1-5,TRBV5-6,TGTGCCAGCAGCTTGTTGGGGACAGAAAATCAGCCCCAGCATTTT,CASSLLGTENQPQHF
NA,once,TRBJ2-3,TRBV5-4,TGTGCCAGCAGCTTGGACGGGAAGAGCACAGATACGCAGTATTTT,CASSLDGKSTDTQYF
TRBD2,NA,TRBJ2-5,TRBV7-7,TGTGCTAGCAGCTTAGTCGCGGGGGAGGCCCAAGAGACCCAGCACTTC,CASSLVAGEAQETQHF
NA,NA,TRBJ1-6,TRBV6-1,TGTGCCAGCAGGGACGTGGGGTCAGGGTCACCCCTCCACTTT,CASRDVGSGSPLHF
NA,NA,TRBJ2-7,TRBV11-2,TGTGCCAGCAGCTTAGATCAGGGACCTATCTACGAGCAGTACTTC,CASSLDQGPIYEQYF
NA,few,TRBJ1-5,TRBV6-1,TGTGCCAGCAGTGAAAAGCCTTCCCAGCCCCAGCATTTT,CASSEKPSQPQHF
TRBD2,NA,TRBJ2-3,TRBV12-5,TGTGCTAGTGGTTTGCGACTAGCGGGTAACACAGATACGCAGTATTTT,CASGLRLAGNTDTQYF
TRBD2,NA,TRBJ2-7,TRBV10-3,TGTGCCATCAGAGATCCGGGACTAGGTTCCTACGAGCAGTACTTC,CAIRDPGLGSYEQYF
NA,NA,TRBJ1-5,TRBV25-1,TGTGCCAGCACGCCAGGAGGAAGCGGCAATCAGCCCCAGCATTTT,CASTPGGSGNQPQHF
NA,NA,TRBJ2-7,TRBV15,TGTGCCACCAGCAGAGATGGCAGTTCCTACGAGCAGTACTTC,CATSRDGSSYEQYF
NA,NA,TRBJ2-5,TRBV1,TGCACCAGCAGCCATGTATATTTCCCCCTTAGCGGGAGGTTCACAGAGACCCAGTACTTC,CTSSHVYFPLSGRFTETQYF
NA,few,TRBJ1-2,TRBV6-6,TGTGCCAGCAGTTACGGGGAGCGCTACACCTTC,CASSYGERYTF
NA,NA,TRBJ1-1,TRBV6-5,TGTGCCACGGAGGGACGGGGAGGAACTGAAGCTTTCTTT,CATEGRGGTEAFF
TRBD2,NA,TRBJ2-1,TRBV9,TGTGCCAGCAGCGTAGCAGGACTAGCGGTCTACAATGAGCAGTTCTTC,CASSVAGLAVYNEQFF
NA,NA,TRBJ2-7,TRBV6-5,TGTGCCAGCAGTTACCTTGGGCAGGGTGCCTACGAGCAGTACTTC,CASSYLGQGAYEQYF
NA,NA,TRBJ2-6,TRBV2,TGTGCCAGCACCTATGGAGGGACAGAGTCGACTTTC,CASTYGGTESTF
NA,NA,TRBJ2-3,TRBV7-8,TGTGCCAGCAGCTTAGCGACAGGCTTCACAGATACGCAGTATTTT,CASSLATGFTDTQYF
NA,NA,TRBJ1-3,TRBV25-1,TGTGCCAGCAGCAACAAGAGGGCTGGAAACACCATATATTTT,CASSNKRAGNTIYF
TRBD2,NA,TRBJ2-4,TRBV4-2,TGTGCCAGCAGCCAAGATTCCAGCCCACTAGCGGCTCTAGCCAAAAACATTCAGTACTTC,CASSQDSSPLAALAKNIQYF